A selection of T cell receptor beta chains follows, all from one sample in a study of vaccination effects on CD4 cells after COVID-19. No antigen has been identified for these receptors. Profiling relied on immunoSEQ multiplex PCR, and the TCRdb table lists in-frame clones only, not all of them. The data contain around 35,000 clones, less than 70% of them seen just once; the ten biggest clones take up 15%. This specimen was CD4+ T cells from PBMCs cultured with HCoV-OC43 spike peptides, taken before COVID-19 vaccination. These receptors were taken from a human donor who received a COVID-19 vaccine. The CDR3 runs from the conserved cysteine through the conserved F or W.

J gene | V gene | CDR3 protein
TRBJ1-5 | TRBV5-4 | CASGNDRGNQPQHF
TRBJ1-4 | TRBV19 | CASSMGVGEKLFF
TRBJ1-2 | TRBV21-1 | CASGFSPGRYGYTF
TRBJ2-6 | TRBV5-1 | CASSYTGTSSSGANVLTF
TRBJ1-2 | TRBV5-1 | CASSLASPRDGYTF
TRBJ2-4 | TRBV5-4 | CASSGGSTAKNIQYF
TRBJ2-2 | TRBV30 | CAWSVGGTGELFF
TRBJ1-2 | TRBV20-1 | CSAGGGTGSYYGYTF
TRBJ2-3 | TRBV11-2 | CASSLDRGRPDTQYF
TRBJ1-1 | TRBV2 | CASSPGTSEAFF
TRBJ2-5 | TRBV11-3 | CASSLNVRETQYF
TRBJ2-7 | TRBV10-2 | CASSDGWAMGEQYF
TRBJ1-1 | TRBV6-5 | CASRRGNTEAFF
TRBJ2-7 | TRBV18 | CASSPMEGLEQYF
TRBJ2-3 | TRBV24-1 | CATSDQGLAGGKDTQYF
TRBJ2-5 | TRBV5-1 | CASSRGQGGYQETQYF
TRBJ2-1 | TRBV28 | CASSSITGSASGGVGNEQFF
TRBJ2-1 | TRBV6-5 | CASSQQESYNEQFF
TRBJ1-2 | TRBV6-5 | CASRVQGVANYGYTF
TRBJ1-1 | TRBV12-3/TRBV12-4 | CASSSSGGREAFF
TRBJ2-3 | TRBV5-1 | CASSLVTDPSTDTQYF
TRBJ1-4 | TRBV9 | CASSTWTGVGEKLFF
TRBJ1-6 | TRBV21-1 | CASSNQSQYNSPLHF
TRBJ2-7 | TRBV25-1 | CASSEGGTGPYEQYF
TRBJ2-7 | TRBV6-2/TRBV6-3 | CASSYVGGEQYF
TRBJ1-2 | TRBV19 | CASSINSANYGYTF
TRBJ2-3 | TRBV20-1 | CSASFGDTQYF
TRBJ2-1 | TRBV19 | CASSIAGTSTSYNEQFF
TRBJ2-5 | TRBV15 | CATSRALHPLATQYF
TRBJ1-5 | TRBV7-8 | CASSMDPYSNQPQHF
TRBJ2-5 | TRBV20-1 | CSADKRETQYF
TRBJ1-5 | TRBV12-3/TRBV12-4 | CASRPTGGPQHF
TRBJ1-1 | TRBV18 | CASSPDQRDTEAFF
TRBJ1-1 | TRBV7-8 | CASSLWTGEGNTEAFF
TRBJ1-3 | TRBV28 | CASSPPAGLNTIYF
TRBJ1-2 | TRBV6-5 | CASKQDYGYTF
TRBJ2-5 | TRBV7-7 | CASSFGRVYQETQYF
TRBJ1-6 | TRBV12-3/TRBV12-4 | CASSLGGNSPLHF
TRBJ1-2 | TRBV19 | CASSLFGGYYGYTF
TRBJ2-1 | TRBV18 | CASSPLAGGGHEQFF
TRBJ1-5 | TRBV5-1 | CASSPGTGGIQPQHF
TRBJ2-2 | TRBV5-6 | CASSLRGELFF
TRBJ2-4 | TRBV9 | CASSVGLAGALAKNIQYF
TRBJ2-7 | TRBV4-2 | CASSQEIGEAYEQYF